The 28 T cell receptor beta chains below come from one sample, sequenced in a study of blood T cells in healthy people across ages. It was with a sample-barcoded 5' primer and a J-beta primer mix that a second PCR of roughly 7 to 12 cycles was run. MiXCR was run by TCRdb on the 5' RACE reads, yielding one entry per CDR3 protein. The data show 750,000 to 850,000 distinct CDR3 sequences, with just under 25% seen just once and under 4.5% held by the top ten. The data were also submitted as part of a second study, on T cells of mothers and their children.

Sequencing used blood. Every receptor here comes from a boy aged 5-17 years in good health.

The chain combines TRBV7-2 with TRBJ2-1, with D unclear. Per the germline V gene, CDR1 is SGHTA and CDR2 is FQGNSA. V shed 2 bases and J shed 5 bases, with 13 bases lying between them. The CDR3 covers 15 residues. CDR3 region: CASSLWLPFNNEQFF. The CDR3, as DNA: TGTGCCAGCAGCTTATGGTTACCTTTCAACAATGAGCAGTTCTTC.

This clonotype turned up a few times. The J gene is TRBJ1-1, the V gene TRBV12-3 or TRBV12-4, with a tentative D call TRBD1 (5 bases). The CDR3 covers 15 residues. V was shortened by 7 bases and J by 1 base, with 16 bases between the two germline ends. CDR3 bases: TGTGCCAGCACCTGGGGCAGCTTACGGAACACTGAAGCTTTCTTT. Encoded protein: CASTWGSLRNTEAFF.

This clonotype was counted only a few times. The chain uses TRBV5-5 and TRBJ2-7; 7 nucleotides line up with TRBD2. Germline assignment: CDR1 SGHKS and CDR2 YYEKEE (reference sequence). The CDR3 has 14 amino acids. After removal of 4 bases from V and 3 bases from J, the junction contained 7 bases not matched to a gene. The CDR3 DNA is TGTGCCAGCAGCACCCAGGGAGGGATCTACGAGCAGTACTTC. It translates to CASSTQGGIYEQYF.

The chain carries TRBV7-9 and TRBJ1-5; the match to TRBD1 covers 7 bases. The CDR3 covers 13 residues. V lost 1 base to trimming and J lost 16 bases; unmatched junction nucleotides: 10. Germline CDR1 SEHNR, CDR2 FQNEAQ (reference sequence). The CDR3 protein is CASSLDGDSQTHF. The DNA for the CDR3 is TGTGCCAGCAGCTTAGATGGGGACAGCCAGACCCATTTT.

CDR3 region: CASSFRGRAGQFF. In DNA, the CDR3 is TGTGCCAGCAGCTTTAGGGGGAGGGCCGGGCAGTTCTTC. The chain carries TRBV7-2 and TRBJ2-1; D is possibly TRBD2 (7 bases). The V end was cut by 3 bases, the J end by 12 bases, with 15 bases between. From germline, CDR1 is SGHTA and CDR2 FQGNSA. The CDR3 loop spans 13 amino acids.

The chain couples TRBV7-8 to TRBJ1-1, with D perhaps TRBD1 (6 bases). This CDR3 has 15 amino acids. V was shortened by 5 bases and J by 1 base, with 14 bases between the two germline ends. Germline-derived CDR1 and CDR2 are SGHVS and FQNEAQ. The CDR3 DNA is TGTGCCAGCAGCATAGGGGACATGGGGAACACTGAAGCTTTCTTT. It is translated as CASSIGDMGNTEAFF.

CDR3 sequence reads: CASSALYGSYEQYF. CDR3 nucleotides: TGTGCCAGCAGTGCCCTTTATGGCTCCTACGAGCAGTACTTC. The chain couples TRBV6-4 to TRBJ2-5; D not certain. The end of the DNA fits TRBJ2-7 better, so the J call may be wrong. The germline CDR1 and CDR2 sequences are MRHNA and SNTAGT. This CDR3 is built from 14 residues.

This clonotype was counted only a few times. The CDR3 spells CASSQEVAGALEQYF. The CDR3 DNA follows: TGTGCCAGCAGCCAAGAAGTAGCGGGGGCCCTCGAGCAGTACTTC. The chain joins TRBV4-2 to TRBJ2-7; 9 nucleotides align to TRBD2. The CDR3 extends over 15 amino acids. Germline V gene data show CDR1 as LGHNA and CDR2 as YNFKEQ. Germline trimming cut 0 bases from V and 6 bases from J; bases unmatched to any gene: 6.

CDR3 sequence (DNA): TGCAGTGCTAGGGAGACAGGGGTCACTAACTATGGCTACACCTTC. Translation: CSARETGVTNYGYTF. This chain connects TRBV20-1 to TRBJ1-2; 8 bases match TRBD1. CDR3 size: 15 residues. The J segment lost 0 bases and the V segment lost 3 bases, leaving 6 bases of the junction unmatched. Per germline, CDR1 DFQATT and CDR2 SNEGSKA (reference sequence).

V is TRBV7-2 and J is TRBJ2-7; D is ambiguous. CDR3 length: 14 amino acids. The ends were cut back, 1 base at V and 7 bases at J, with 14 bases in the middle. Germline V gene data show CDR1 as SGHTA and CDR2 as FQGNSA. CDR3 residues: CASSLDSSAREQYF. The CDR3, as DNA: TGTGCCAGCAGCTTAGATTCGTCGGCAAGGGAGCAGTACTTC.

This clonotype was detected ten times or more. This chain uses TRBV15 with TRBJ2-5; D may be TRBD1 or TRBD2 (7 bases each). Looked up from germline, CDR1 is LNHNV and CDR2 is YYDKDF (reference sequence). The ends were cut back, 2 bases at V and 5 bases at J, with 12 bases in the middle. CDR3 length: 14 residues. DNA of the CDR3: TGTGCCACCAGCAGACACAGGGGAGGGGAGACCCAGTACTTC. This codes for CATSRHRGGETQYF.

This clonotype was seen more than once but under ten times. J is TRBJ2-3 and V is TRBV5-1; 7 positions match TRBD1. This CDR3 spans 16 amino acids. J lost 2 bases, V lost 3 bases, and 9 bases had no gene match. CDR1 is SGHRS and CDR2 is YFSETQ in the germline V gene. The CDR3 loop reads CASSSGTDYNTDTQYF. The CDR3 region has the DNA TGCGCCAGCAGCTCCGGGACAGACTACAACACAGATACGCAGTATTTT.

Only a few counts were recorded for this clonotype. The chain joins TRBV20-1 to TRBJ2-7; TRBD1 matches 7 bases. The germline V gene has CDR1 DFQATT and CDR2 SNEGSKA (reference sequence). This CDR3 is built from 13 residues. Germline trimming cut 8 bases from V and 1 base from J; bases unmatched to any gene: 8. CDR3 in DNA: TGCAGTCCCAAAGCCAGGGGGTCCTACGAGCAGTACTTC. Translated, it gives CSPKARGSYEQYF.

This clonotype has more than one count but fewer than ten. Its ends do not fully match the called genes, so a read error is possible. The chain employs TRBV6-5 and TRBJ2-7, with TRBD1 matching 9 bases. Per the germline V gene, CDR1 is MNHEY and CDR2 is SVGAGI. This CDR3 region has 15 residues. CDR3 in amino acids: CANSYKGQGLDEQYF. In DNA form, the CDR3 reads TGTGCCAACAGTTACAAGGGACAGGGTCTGGACGAGCAGTACTTC.

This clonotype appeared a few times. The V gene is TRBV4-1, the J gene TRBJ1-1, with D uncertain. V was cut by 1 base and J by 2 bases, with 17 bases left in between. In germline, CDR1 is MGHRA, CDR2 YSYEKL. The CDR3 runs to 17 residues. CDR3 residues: CASSQAPYDGVNTEAFF. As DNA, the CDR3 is TGCGCCAGCAGCCAAGCTCCCTACGACGGGGTAAACACTGAAGCTTTCTTT.

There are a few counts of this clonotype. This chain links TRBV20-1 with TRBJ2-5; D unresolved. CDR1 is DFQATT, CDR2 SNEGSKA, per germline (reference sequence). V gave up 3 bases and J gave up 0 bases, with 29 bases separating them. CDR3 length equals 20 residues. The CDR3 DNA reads TGCAGTGCTAGTAAGCCCCTCTTGTCGGGCTTAGGATTTAACCAAGAGACCCAGTACTTC. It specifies CSASKPLLSGLGFNQETQYF.

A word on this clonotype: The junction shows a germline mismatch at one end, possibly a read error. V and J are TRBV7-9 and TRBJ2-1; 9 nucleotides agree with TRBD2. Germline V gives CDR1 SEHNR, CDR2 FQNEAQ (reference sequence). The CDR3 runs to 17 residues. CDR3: CANSSPRLAAYYNEQFF. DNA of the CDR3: TGTGCCAACAGCTCGCCGAGACTAGCGGCCTACTACAATGAGCAGTTCTTC.

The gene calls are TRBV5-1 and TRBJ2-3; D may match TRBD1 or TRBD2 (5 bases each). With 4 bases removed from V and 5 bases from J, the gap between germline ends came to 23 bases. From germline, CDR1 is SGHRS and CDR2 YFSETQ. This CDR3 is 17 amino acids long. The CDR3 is CASSLLPGTDPGDTQYF. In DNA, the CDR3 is TGCGCCAGCAGCCTACTACCCGGGACGGACCCGGGAGATACGCAGTATTTT.

CDR3 loop: CASSVGAYNEQFF. The CDR3 DNA reads as TGTGCCAGCAGCGTAGGTGCCTACAATGAGCAGTTCTTC. The chain carries TRBV9 and TRBJ2-1, with unresolved D. Germline V gene data show CDR1 as SGDLS and CDR2 as YYNGEE. V was trimmed by 0 bases and J by 2 bases, leaving 3 bases between them. This CDR3 comprises 13 residues.

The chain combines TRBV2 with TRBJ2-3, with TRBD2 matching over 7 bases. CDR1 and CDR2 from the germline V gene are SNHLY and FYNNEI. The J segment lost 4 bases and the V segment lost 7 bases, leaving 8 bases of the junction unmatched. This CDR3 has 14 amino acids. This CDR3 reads CASKGEAGADTQYF. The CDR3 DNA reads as TGTGCCAGCAAAGGCGAGGCGGGGGCAGATACGCAGTATTTT.

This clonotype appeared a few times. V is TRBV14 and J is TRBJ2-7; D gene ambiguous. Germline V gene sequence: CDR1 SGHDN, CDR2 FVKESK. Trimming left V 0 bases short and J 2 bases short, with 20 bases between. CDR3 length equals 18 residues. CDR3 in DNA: TGTGCCAGCAGCCAAGATAGGGCAGGTTTATCGGATGCCTACGAGCAGTACTTC. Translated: CASSQDRAGLSDAYEQYF.

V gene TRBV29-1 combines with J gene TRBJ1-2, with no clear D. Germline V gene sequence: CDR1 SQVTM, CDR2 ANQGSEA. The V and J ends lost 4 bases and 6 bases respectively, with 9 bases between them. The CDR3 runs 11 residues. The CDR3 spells CSVAREDGYTF. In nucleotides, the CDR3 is TGCAGCGTTGCACGGGAAGATGGCTACACCTTC.

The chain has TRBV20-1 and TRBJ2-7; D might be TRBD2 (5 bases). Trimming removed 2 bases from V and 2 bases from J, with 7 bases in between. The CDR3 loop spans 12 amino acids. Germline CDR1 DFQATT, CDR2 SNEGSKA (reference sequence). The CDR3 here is CSARPGTYEQYF. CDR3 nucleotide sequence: TGCAGTGCTAGACCGGGGACCTACGAGCAGTACTTC.

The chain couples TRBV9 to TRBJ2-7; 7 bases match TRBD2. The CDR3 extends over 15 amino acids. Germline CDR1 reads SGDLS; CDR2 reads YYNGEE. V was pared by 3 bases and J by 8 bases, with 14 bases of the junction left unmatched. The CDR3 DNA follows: TGTGCCAGCAGCGCGGGGGGTGTGGGATTGGTAAAGCAGTACTTC. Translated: CASSAGGVGLVKQYF. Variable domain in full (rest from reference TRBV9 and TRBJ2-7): DSGVTQTPKHLITATGQRVTLRCSPRSGDLSVYWYQQSLDQGLQFLIQYYNGEERAKGNILERFSAQQFPDLHSELNLSSLELGDSALYFCASSAGGVGLVKQYFGPGTRLTVT.

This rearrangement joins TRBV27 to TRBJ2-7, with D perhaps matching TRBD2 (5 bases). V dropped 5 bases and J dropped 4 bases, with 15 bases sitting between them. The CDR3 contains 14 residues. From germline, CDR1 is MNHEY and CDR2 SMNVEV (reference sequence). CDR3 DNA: TGTGCCAGCAGTGATCGACTATTTTGGTACGAGCAGTACTTC. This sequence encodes CASSDRLFWYEQYF.

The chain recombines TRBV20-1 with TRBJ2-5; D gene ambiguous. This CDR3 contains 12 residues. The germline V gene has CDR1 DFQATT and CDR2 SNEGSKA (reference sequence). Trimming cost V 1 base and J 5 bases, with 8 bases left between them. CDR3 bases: TGCAGTGCTAGAGGACTGCGGGAGACCCAGTACTTC. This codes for CSARGLRETQYF.

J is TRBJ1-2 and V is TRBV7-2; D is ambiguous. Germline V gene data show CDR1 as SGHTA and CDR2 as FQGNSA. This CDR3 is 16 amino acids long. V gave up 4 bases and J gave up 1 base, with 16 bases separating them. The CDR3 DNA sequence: TGTGCCAGCAGCTCTTATGGCGGACCTTTTAACTATGGCTACACCTTC. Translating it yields CASSSYGGPFNYGYTF.

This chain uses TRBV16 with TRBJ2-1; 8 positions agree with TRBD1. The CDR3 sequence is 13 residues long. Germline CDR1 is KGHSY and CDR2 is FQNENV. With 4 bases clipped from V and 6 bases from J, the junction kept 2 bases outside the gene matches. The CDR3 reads CASSPGQVNEQFF. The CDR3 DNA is TGTGCCAGCAGCCCGGGACAGGTCAATGAGCAGTTCTTC.